Listed below are T cell receptor beta chains from one sample, sequenced in a study of cytomegalovirus exposure and HLA in healthy donors. The protocol was immunoSEQ multiplex PCR, while the TCRdb copy is restricted to in-frame clones and leaves out a portion. The data hold 200,000 to 250,000 clones, with approximately 79% observed a single time. The specimen sequenced was PBMCs. The source is a man aged 50 or older in good health and CMV-seronegative. CDR3s include the opening cysteine and the closing phenylalanine or tryptophan. A D gene is named only where the DNA matches it firmly. Where a row states a size, it is once, few, many or the class of an expanded clone; other rows omit it.

v_gene	d_gene	abundance	len	j_gene	CDR3aa	CDR3nt
TRBV9	NA	NA	16	TRBJ2-2	CASSAPWHANTGELFF	TGTGCCAGCAGCGCGCCCTGGCACGCGAACACCGGGGAGCTGTTTTTT
TRBV6-4	TRBD1	NA	14	TRBJ1-2	CATTPARDRGGYTF	TGTGCCACCACGCCAGCCCGGGACAGGGGCGGCTACACCTTC
TRBV7-8	NA	few	15	TRBJ2-7	CASSLSPTGLHEQYF	TGTGCCAGCAGCTTATCCCCGACAGGCCTCCACGAGCAGTACTTC
TRBV11-2	NA	NA	11	TRBJ2-7	CASSFPGEQYF	TGTGCCAGCAGCTTTCCGGGGGAGCAGTACTTC
TRBV11-2	NA	NA	17	TRBJ2-2	CASSLDLLSGNTGELFF	TGTGCCAGCAGCTTAGATCTACTTAGCGGGAACACCGGGGAGCTGTTTTTT
TRBV27	NA	NA	16	TRBJ1-5	CASRQIRGASNQPQHF	TGTGCCAGCAGACAAATACGGGGGGCCAGCAATCAGCCCCAGCATTTT
TRBV4-1	NA	NA	16	TRBJ2-7	CASSQDSSPPLYEQYF	TGCGCCAGCAGCCAAGATTCTTCCCCTCCACTCTACGAGCAGTACTTC
TRBV5-1	NA	NA	15	TRBJ1-1	CASSLQAGVNTEAFF	TGCGCCAGCAGCTTGCAGGCAGGGGTTAACACTGAAGCTTTCTTT
TRBV30	NA	NA	12	TRBJ2-3	CAWSSRGNWQYF	TGTGCCTGGAGTAGCCGCGGGAATTGGCAGTATTTT
TRBV7-3	TRBD2	NA	14	TRBJ2-7	CASSFGTSGAEQYF	TGTGCCAGCAGCTTTGGTACTAGCGGCGCCGAGCAGTACTTC
TRBV11-1	TRBD1	NA	15	TRBJ2-2	CASTLDRANTGELFF	TGTGCCAGCACCCTGGACAGGGCGAACACCGGGGAGCTGTTTTTT
TRBV9	TRBD2	NA	15	TRBJ2-7	CASSAGEGRSYEQYF	TGTGCCAGCAGCGCCGGGGAGGGGCGATCCTACGAGCAGTACTTC
TRBV13	TRBD2	NA	18	TRBJ2-7	CASSPGTSGRAGPIEQYF	TGTGCCAGCAGCCCGGGGACTAGCGGGAGGGCCGGTCCCATCGAGCAGTACTTC
TRBV18	TRBD2	once	14	TRBJ2-5	CASCLAGRRETQYF	TGTGCCAGCTGCCTAGCGGGACGAAGAGAGACCCAGTACTTC
TRBV30	NA	few	15	TRBJ1-1	CAWSVGQGMNTEAFF	TGTGCCTGGAGTGTAGGGCAGGGAATGAACACTGAAGCTTTCTTT
TRBV7-3	NA	NA	13	TRBJ2-7	CASSLAPTYEQYF	TGTGCCAGCAGCTTAGCGCCCACCTACGAGCAGTACTTC
TRBV25-1	TRBD1	NA	14	TRBJ1-2	CASRWTGGIGGYTF	TGTGCCAGCAGGTGGACAGGGGGTATTGGTGGCTACACCTTC
TRBV18	TRBD1	NA	13	TRBJ1-1	CASGQGPNTEAFF	TGTGCCAGCGGACAGGGCCCCAACACTGAAGCTTTCTTT
TRBV5-4	TRBD1	NA	14	TRBJ2-7	CASSLGQGPYEQYF	TGTGCCAGCAGCTTGGGACAGGGTCCCTACGAGCAGTACTTC
TRBV7-3	TRBD2	NA	14	TRBJ2-1	CASSLETSRNEQFF	TGTGCCAGCAGCTTGGAGACTAGCAGGAATGAGCAGTTCTTC
TRBV7-9	TRBD2	NA	15	TRBJ2-1	CASSLELAGHNEQFF	TGTGCCAGCAGCTTAGAACTAGCGGGGCACAATGAGCAGTTCTTC
TRBV19	TRBD1	NA	15	TRBJ2-7	CASRRPGQGSYEQYF	TGTGCCAGTAGGAGGCCGGGACAGGGGTCCTACGAGCAGTACTTC
TRBV27	NA	NA	14	TRBJ2-7	CASSLPGPGNEQYF	TGTGCCAGCAGCTTACCGGGCCCAGGGAACGAGCAGTACTTC
TRBV30	NA	NA	14	TRBJ2-4	CAWSLSGPKNIQYF	TGTGCCTGGAGTTTAAGCGGACCCAAAAACATTCAGTACTTC
TRBV6-5	NA	once	16	TRBJ1-1	CASSYSRISADTEAFF	TGTGCCAGCAGTTACTCGAGGATATCGGCGGACACTGAAGCTTTCTTT
TRBV29-1	NA	NA	15	TRBJ1-3	CSVTRGGSYGNTIYF	TGCAGCGTCACACGAGGAGGTTCTTATGGAAACACCATATATTTT
TRBV28	NA	few	15	TRBJ1-1	CASSLAGTPRSEAFF	TGTGCCAGCAGTCTGGCCGGGACACCCCGTTCTGAAGCTTTCTTT
TRBV6-1	TRBD1	NA	14	TRBJ2-7	CASRKPGQGYEQYF	TGTGCCAGCAGGAAGCCGGGACAGGGATACGAGCAGTACTTC
TRBV11-2	TRBD1	NA	16	TRBJ2-5	CASSLVGTGPQETQYF	TGTGCCAGCAGCTTAGTCGGGACAGGGCCCCAAGAGACCCAGTACTTC
TRBV28	NA	NA	15	TRBJ2-2	CASSAPGLLTGELFF	TGTGCCAGCAGTGCGCCAGGACTCCTCACCGGGGAGCTGTTTTTT
TRBV10-2	NA	NA	14	TRBJ2-5	CASSGAARTETQYF	TGCGCCAGCAGTGGAGCGGCGAGGACTGAGACCCAGTACTTC
TRBV4-2	TRBD1	few	15	TRBJ1-4	CASSQYGTGDEKLFF	TGTGCCAGCAGCCAATACGGGACAGGGGATGAAAAACTGTTTTTT
TRBV4-1	TRBD2	NA	16	TRBJ2-3	CASSQFPSGSPDTQYF	TGCGCCAGCAGCCAATTTCCTAGCGGGAGTCCAGATACGCAGTATTTT
TRBV29-1	NA	NA	14	TRBJ2-1	CSVSRETTYNEQFF	TGCAGCGTTTCGAGGGAGACCACCTACAATGAGCAGTTCTTC
TRBV19	NA	NA	14	TRBJ2-3	CASNAGDTKDTQYF	TGTGCCAGTAATGCGGGGGACACCAAAGATACGCAGTATTTT
TRBV30	TRBD2	NA	15	TRBJ2-1	CAWSAGLAGYNEQFF	TGTGCCTGGAGTGCGGGGCTAGCGGGATATAATGAGCAGTTCTTC
TRBV6-5	NA	NA	11	TRBJ1-1	CASFRNTEAFF	TGTGCCAGCTTTCGGAACACTGAAGCTTTCTTT
TRBV27	NA	few	15	TRBJ2-2	CASRPFPANTGELFF	TGTGCCAGCAGACCCTTCCCGGCGAACACCGGGGAGCTGTTTTTT
TRBV27	NA	NA	13	TRBJ1-2	CATYTGKYYGYTF	TGTGCCACCTATACAGGGAAGTACTATGGCTACACCTTC
TRBV6-1	TRBD1	NA	15	TRBJ2-3	CASTPRGQGADTQYF	TGTGCCAGCACCCCCAGGGGGCAGGGGGCAGATACGCAGTATTTT
TRBV4-1	TRBD1	NA	16	TRBJ2-7	CASSQGGGTGSYEQYF	TGCGCCAGCAGCCAAGGAGGAGGGACAGGGTCCTACGAGCAGTACTTC
TRBV9	TRBD1	NA	15	TRBJ2-2	CASSAGRRGTGELFF	TGTGCCAGCAGCGCGGGCCGCAGGGGGACCGGGGAGCTGTTTTTT
TRBV30	NA	few	14	TRBJ2-7	CAWSVTASSYEQYF	TGTGCCTGGAGTGTTACCGCTAGCTCCTACGAGCAGTACTTC
TRBV10-3	TRBD2	NA	16	TRBJ2-1	CAISESTAGGLNEQFF	TGTGCCATCAGTGAGTCGACAGCGGGAGGACTCAATGAGCAGTTCTTC
TRBV5-1	NA	NA	14	TRBJ1-5	CASSTDSTSQPQHF	TGCGCCAGCAGCACCGACTCTACCAGTCAGCCCCAGCATTTT
TRBV19	TRBD2	NA	16	TRBJ2-3	CASSRLAGFATDTQYF	TGTGCCAGTAGTCGACTAGCGGGATTCGCGACAGATACGCAGTATTTT
TRBV6-5	NA	NA	13	TRBJ2-7	CASSPPSAYEQYF	TGTGCCAGCAGCCCCCCGTCGGCCTACGAGCAGTACTTC
TRBV27	TRBD1	NA	15	TRBJ1-1	CASSLSGTGGTEAFF	TGTGCCAGCAGTTTATCGGGGACAGGTGGAACTGAAGCTTTCTTT